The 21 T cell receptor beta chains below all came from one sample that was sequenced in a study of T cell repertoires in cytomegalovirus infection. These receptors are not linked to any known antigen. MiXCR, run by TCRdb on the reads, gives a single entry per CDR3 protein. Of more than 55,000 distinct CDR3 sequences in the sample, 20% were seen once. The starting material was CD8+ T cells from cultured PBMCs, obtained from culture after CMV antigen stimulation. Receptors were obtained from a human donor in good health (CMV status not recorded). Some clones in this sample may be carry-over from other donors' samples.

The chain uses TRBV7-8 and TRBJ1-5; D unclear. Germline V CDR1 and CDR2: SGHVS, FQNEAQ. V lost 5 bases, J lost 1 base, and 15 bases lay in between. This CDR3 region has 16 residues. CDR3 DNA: TGTGCCAGCAGCAGTAGCCCCCGAATAAGCAATCAGCCCCAGCATTTT. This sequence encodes CASSSSPRISNQPQHF.

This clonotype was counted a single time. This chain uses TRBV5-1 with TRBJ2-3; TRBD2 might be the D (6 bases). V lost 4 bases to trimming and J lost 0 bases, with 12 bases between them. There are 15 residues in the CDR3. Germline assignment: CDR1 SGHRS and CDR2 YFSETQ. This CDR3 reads CASSGGTTSTDTQYF. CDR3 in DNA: TGCGCCAGCAGCGGAGGGACGACTAGCACAGATACGCAGTATTTT.

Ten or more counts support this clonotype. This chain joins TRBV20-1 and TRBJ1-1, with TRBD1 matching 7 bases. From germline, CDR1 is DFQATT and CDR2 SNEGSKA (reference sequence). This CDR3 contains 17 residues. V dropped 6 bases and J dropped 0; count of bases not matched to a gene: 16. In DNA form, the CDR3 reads TGCAGTGCCGGCAGACGGGGACAGACACCTCTGAACACTGAAGCTTTCTTT. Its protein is CSAGRRGQTPLNTEAFF.

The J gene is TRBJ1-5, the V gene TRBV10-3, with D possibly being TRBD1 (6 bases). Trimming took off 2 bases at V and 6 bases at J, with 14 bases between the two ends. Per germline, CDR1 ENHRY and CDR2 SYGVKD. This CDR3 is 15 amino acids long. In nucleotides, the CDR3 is TGTGCCATCAGTGAGGTGGTAGGGGGAGTTCAGCCCCAGCATTTT. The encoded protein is CAISEVVGGVQPQHF.

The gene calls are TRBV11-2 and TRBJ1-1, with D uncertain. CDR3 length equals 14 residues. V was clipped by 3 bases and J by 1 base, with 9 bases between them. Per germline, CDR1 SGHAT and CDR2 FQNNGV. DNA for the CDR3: TGTGCCAGCAGCTTGTCCGCAGCGAACACTGAAGCTTTCTTT. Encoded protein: CASSLSAANTEAFF.

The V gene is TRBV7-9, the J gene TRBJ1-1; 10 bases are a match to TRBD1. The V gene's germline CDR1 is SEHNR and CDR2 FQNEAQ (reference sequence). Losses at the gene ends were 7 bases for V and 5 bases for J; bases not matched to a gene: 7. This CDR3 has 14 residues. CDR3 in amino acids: CASTEDRGITEAFF. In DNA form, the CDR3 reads TGTGCCAGCACCGAGGACAGGGGGATTACTGAAGCTTTCTTT.

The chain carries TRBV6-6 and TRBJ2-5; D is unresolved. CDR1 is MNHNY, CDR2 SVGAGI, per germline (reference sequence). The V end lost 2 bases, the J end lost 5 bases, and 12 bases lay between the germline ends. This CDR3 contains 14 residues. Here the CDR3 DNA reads TGTGCCAGCAGTTACAGTGGACCCGCGGAGACCCAGTACTTC. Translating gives CASSYSGPAETQYF.

The CDR3 is CASSPAGAYTQYF. CDR3 DNA: TGTGCCAGCAGCCCCGCGGGGGCGTATACGCAGTATTTT. The J gene is TRBJ2-3, the V gene TRBV7-9, with TRBD2 as a possible D gene (7 bases). V lost 5 bases, J lost 7 bases, and 13 bases lay in between. The germline gives CDR1 SEHNR, CDR2 FQNEAQ (reference sequence). The CDR3 contains 13 residues.

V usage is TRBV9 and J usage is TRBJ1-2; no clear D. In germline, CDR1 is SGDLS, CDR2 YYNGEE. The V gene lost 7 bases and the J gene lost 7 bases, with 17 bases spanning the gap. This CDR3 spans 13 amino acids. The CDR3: CASGGHLSAGYTF. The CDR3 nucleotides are TGTGCCAGCGGTGGGCATTTGAGCGCTGGCTACACCTTC.

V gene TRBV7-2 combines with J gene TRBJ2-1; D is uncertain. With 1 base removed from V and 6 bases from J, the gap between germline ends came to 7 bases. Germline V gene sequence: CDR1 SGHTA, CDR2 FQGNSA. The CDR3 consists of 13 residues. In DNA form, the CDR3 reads TGTGCCAGCAGCTTAGTTACAACCAATGAGCAGTTCTTC. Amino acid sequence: CASSLVTTNEQFF.

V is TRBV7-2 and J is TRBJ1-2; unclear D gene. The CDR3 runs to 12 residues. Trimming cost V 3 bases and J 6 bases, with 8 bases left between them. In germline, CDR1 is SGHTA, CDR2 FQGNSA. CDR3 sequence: CASSFGSNGYTF. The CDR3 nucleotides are TGTGCCAGCAGCTTTGGGTCCAATGGCTACACCTTC.

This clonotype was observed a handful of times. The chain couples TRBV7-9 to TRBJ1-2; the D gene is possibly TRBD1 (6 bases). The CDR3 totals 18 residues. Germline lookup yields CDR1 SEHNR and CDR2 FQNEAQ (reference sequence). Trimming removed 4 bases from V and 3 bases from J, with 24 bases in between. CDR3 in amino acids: CASSSTGTSPLTDYGYTF. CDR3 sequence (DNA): TGTGCCAGCAGCTCCACCGGGACATCACCATTGACGGACTATGGCTACACCTTC.

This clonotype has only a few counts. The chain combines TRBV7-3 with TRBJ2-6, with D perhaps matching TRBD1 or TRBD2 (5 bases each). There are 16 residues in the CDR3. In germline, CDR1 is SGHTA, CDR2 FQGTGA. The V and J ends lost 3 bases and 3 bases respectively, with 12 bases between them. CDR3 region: CASSFRGLYGANVLTF. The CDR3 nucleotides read TGTGCCAGCAGCTTCCGGGGCTTATATGGGGCCAACGTCCTGACTTTC.

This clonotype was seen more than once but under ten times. This chain's CDR3 is CASSLPRLDLHF. The CDR3 DNA reads as TGTGCCAGCAGCTTACCACGGTTGGACCTCCACTTT. The chain recombines TRBV7-8 with TRBJ1-6; no definite D call. Trimming stripped 2 bases from V and 15 bases from J, with 11 bases between. Germline V gene lookup returns CDR1 SGHVS and CDR2 FQNEAQ. CDR3 length: 12 amino acids.

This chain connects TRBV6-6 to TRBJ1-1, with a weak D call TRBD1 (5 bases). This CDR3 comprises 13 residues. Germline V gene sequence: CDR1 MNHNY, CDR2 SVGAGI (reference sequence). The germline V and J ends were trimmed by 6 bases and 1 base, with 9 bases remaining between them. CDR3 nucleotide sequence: TGTGCCAGCAGGGGGACTGCGAACACTGAAGCTTTCTTT. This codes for CASRGTANTEAFF.

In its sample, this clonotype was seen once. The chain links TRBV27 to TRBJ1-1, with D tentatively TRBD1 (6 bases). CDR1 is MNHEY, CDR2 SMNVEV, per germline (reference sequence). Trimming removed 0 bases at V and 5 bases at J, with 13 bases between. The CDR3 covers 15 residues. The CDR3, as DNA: TGTGCCAGCAGTTTATCGAACAGGGTAAGGACTGAAGCTTTCTTT. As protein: CASSLSNRVRTEAFF.

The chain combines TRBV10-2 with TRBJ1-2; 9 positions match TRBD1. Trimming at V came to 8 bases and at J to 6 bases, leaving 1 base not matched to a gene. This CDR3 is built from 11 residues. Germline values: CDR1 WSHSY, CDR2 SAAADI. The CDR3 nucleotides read TGCGCCAGCGGACAGGGGAATGGCTACACCTTC. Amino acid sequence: CASGQGNGYTF.

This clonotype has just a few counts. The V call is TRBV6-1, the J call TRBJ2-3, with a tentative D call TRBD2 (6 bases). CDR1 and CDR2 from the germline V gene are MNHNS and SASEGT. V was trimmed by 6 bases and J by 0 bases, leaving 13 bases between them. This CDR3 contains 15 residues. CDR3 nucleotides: TGTGCCAGCAGCCGGGGGTATGCTAGCACAGATACGCAGTATTTT. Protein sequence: CASSRGYASTDTQYF.

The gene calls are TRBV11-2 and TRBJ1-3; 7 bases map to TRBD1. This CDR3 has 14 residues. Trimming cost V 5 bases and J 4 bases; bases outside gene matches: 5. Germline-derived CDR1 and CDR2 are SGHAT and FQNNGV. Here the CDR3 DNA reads TGTGCCAGCAGCAAGGGGGGACAGGGAAACACCATATATTTT. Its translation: CASSKGGQGNTIYF.

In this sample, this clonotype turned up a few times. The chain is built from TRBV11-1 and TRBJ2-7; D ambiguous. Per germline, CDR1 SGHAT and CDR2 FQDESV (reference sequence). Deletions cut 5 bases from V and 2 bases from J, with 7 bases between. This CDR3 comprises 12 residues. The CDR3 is CASSPGPYEQYF. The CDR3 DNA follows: TGTGCCAGCAGCCCTGGGCCCTACGAGCAGTACTTC.

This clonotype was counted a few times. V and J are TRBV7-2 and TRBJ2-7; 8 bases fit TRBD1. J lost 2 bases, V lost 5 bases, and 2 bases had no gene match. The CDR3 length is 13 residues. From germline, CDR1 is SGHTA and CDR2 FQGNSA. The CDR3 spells CASSLDRAYEQYF. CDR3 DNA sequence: TGTGCCAGCAGCCTGGACAGGGCCTACGAGCAGTACTTC.